The 31 T cell receptor beta chains listed next were all sequenced from one sample in a study of cytomegalovirus exposure and HLA in healthy donors. Primers for the PCR totalled 60 Vbeta and 13 Jbeta. Assay used: immunoSEQ multiplex PCR; TCRdb lists only in-frame clones, some missing. The repertoire holds roughly 160,000 clones, with 80% as singletons. Specimen: PBMCs. Receptor source: a man in his thirties or forties in good health and CMV-seronegative.

There are a few counts of this clone. This chain links TRBV5-6 with TRBJ2-1, with a weak D call TRBD2 (5 bases). Germline CDR1 and CDR2: SGHDT and YYEEEE. Trimming removed 4 bases from V and 9 bases from J, with 8 bases in between. The CDR3 length is 11 residues. This chain's CDR3 is CASSIGIEQFF. The CDR3 coding sequence is TGTGCCAGCAGCATCGGGATTGAGCAGTTCTTC.

V is TRBV6-5 and J is TRBJ1-2; 8 bases map to TRBD1. Trimming at V came to 5 bases and at J to 14 bases, leaving 10 bases not matched to a gene. The CDR3 totals 12 residues. Germline assignment: CDR1 MNHEY and CDR2 SVGAGI. CDR3 residues: CASSRTGYGRTF. The DNA for the CDR3 is TGTGCCAGCAGTAGGACAGGGTATGGTAGGACCTTC.

The rearrangement links TRBV9 to TRBJ2-1, with 7 bases aligning to TRBD2. Looked up from germline, CDR1 is SGDLS and CDR2 is YYNGEE. The CDR3 is made up of 15 amino acids. V shed 3 bases, J shed 4 bases, and the junction held 7 bases outside the gene matches. The CDR3 loop is CASSAPGTTYNEQFF. In DNA, the CDR3 is TGTGCCAGCAGCGCCCCCGGGACTACGTACAATGAGCAGTTCTTC.

The gene calls are TRBV5-1 and TRBJ2-6; 9 bases align to TRBD1. The germline gives CDR1 SGHRS, CDR2 YFSETQ. J gave up 3 bases and V 4 bases, and 11 bases lay outside the gene matches. The CDR3 loop spans 18 amino acids. CDR3 sequence: CASSTGQGVWVGANVLTF. The DNA of the CDR3 is TGCGCCAGCAGCACGGGACAGGGAGTGTGGGTTGGGGCCAACGTCCTGACTTTC.

The chain links TRBV5-1 to TRBJ2-3, with 7 bases fitting TRBD2. CDR1 SGHRS and CDR2 YFSETQ come from the germline V gene. The CDR3 contains 16 residues. V was clipped by 2 bases and J by 2 bases; unmatched bases: 8. This CDR3 reads CASSFFVSGPTDTQYF. Here the CDR3 DNA reads TGCGCCAGCAGCTTTTTTGTTAGCGGGCCCACAGATACGCAGTATTTT.

The CDR3 here is CASSQDRGSQPQHF. CDR3 bases: TGCGCCAGCAGCCAAGATAGAGGGAGTCAGCCCCAGCATTTT. The J gene is TRBJ1-5, the V gene TRBV4-1; D ambiguous. Germline CDR1 MGHRA, CDR2 YSYEKL. The CDR3 runs to 14 residues. Trimming removed 0 bases from V and 6 bases from J, with 9 bases in between.

The V and J genes are TRBV30 and TRBJ1-3; D is unclear. Per the germline V gene, CDR1 is GTSNPN and CDR2 is SVGIG (reference sequence). This CDR3 is 14 amino acids long. With 1 base removed from V and 6 bases from J, the gap between germline ends came to 13 bases. CDR3 protein: CAWSEVKPANTIYF. The DNA for the CDR3 is TGTGCCTGGAGTGAAGTAAAGCCCGCAAACACCATATATTTT. Based on the CDR3 plus reference TRBV30 and TRBJ1-3, the full variable domain is SQTIHQWPATLVQPVGSPLSLECTVEGTSNPNLYWYRQAAGRGLQLLFYSVGIGQISSEVPQNLSASRPQDRQFILSSKKLLLSDSGFYLCAWSEVKPANTIYFGEGSWLTVV.

V usage is TRBV18 and J usage is TRBJ2-3, with a tentative D call TRBD1 (6 bases). Germline loops: CDR1 KGHSH, CDR2 LQKENI. V lost 10 bases and J lost 1, with 18 bases in between. This CDR3 contains 15 residues. CDR3 in DNA: TGTGCCACCCAGACCCGGGACACCCGCACAGATACGCAGTATTTT. Amino acids: CATQTRDTRTDTQYF.

The chain links TRBV29-1 to TRBJ2-7; weak D call: TRBD1 (5 bases). The length of the CDR3 is 13 residues. V lost 4 bases and J lost 6, with 16 bases in between. Germline CDR1 SQVTM, CDR2 ANQGSEA. CDR3 sequence: CSVAETVLGEQYF. For the CDR3, the DNA is TGCAGCGTTGCCGAGACAGTCCTCGGCGAGCAGTACTTC.

The chain uses TRBV28 and TRBJ1-1, with D possibly being TRBD1 (5 bases). Trimming shortened V by 3 bases and J by 1 base, and 12 bases separated the two germline ends. The CDR3 extends over 15 amino acids. CDR1 is MDHEN, CDR2 SYDVKM, per germline. For the CDR3, the DNA is TGTGCCAGCAGTTTTGGGGGACTGGGGAACACTGAAGCTTTCTTT. Its protein product is CASSFGGLGNTEAFF.

This clone was counted only a few times. CDR3 DNA sequence: TGTGCCAGCAGCTTACAAGTCCTGGGGGCCACAGATACGCAGTATTTT. It specifies CASSLQVLGATDTQYF. The gene calls are TRBV11-1 and TRBJ2-3, with D possibly matching TRBD1 (6 bases). The CDR3 totals 16 residues. Germline loops: CDR1 SGHAT, CDR2 FQDESV (reference sequence). V was cut by 2 bases and J by 2 bases, with 14 bases left in between.

This chain uses TRBV30 with TRBJ2-1, with D possibly being TRBD2 (5 bases). The V and J ends lost 2 bases and 4 bases respectively, with 6 bases between them. The CDR3 is 12 amino acids. Per the germline V gene, CDR1 is GTSNPN and CDR2 is SVGIG (reference sequence). The CDR3 DNA follows: TGTGCCTGGAGTCGGGGTTACAATGAGCAGTTCTTC. Translated, it gives CAWSRGYNEQFF.

The rearrangement joins TRBV18 to TRBJ2-7; a weak D match, TRBD2 (7 bases). V lost 0 bases, J lost 2 bases, and 11 bases lay in between. CDR1 and CDR2 (germline): KGHSH, LQKENI. The CDR3 totals 15 residues. DNA for the CDR3: TGTGCCAGCTCACCACCCGGGGGGCTGACCTACGAGCAGTACTTC. This gives the protein CASSPPGGLTYEQYF.

This clone has just a few counts. The genes are TRBV7-3 and TRBJ2-1, with 9 positions matching TRBD1. V was clipped by 5 bases and J by 2 bases; unmatched bases: 4. CDR1 SGHTA and CDR2 FQGTGA come from the germline V gene. The CDR3 is 15 residues long. The CDR3 DNA follows: TGTGCCAGCAGCATCGGACAGGGGCCCTACAATGAGCAGTTCTTC. This codes for CASSIGQGPYNEQFF.

The rearrangement joins TRBV2 to TRBJ2-7; 9 nucleotides align to TRBD2. The CDR3 contains 14 residues. CDR1 and CDR2 (germline): SNHLY, FYNNEI. V lost 6 bases and J lost 0; bases outside the gene matches: 3. The CDR3 DNA reads TGTGCCAGCAGGCGTAGCGGGAGCTCCTACGAGCAGTACTTC. It encodes CASRRSGSSYEQYF.

The gene calls are TRBV5-1 and TRBJ2-3; perhaps TRBD2 as D (5 bases). V lost 4 bases and J 1 base, leaving 16 bases between the germline ends. The germline CDR1 and CDR2 sequences are SGHRS and YFSETQ. The CDR3 loop spans 16 amino acids. CDR3 amino acids: CASSPASSRGTDTQYF. CDR3 nucleotides: TGCGCCAGCAGCCCGGCGTCTAGCCGGGGCACAGATACGCAGTATTTT.

This rearrangement joins TRBV30 to TRBJ2-5; 10 positions match TRBD2. The CDR3 length is 16 residues. V was clipped by 2 bases and J by 2 bases; unmatched bases: 8. Per germline, CDR1 GTSNPN and CDR2 SVGIG (reference sequence). CDR3 in DNA: TGTGCCTGGAGTTCCCAGATTAGCGGGGGGCAAGAGACCCAGTACTTC. Its translation: CAWSSQISGGQETQYF.

V and J are TRBV5-8 and TRBJ1-5; D may be TRBD1 (5 bases). V dropped 0 bases and J dropped 7 bases, with 11 bases sitting between them. The CDR3 sequence is 14 residues long. Germline CDR1 SGHTS, CDR2 YDEGEE. The CDR3 loop reads CASSLGQGWQPQHF. CDR3 DNA: TGTGCCAGCAGCTTGGGGCAGGGCTGGCAGCCCCAGCATTTT. Full variable domain (missing parts from reference TRBV5-8 and TRBJ1-5): EAGVTQSPTHLIKTRGQQATLRCSPISGHTSVYWYQQALGLGLQFLLWYDEGEERNRGNFPPRFSGRQFPNYSSELNVNALELEDSALYLCASSLGQGWQPQHFGDGTRLSIL.

This clone has only one observation. The rearrangement uses TRBV18 and TRBJ2-7, with 9 positions matching TRBD1. The V gene's germline CDR1 is KGHSH and CDR2 LQKENI. The CDR3 has 15 residues. With 1 base clipped from V and 4 bases from J, the junction kept 5 bases outside the gene matches. Written as DNA, the CDR3 is TGTGCCAGCTCACCACAACAGGGGGCGAGTTACGAGCAGTACTTC. Translating it yields CASSPQQGASYEQYF.

This chain connects TRBV7-8 to TRBJ2-5; D might be TRBD1 (6 bases). This CDR3 has 16 residues. Germline CDR1 and CDR2: SGHVS and FQNEAQ. V lost 5 bases to trimming and J lost 2 bases, with 18 bases between them. CDR3 region: CASSAEQGPIQETQYF. The CDR3 coding sequence is TGTGCCAGCAGCGCGGAACAGGGCCCGATTCAAGAGACCCAGTACTTC.

The CDR3 region has the DNA TGTGCCAGCAGCGTGCGGGGAGCCCGCTTTGAGCAGTTCTTC. As protein: CASSVRGARFEQFF. The chain combines TRBV9 with TRBJ2-1; a possible D gene is TRBD2 (6 bases). The CDR3 covers 14 residues. Germline CDR1 SGDLS, CDR2 YYNGEE. The ends were cut back, 2 bases at V and 9 bases at J, with 15 bases in the middle.

The chain uses TRBV5-1 and TRBJ1-5; perhaps TRBD1 as D (6 bases). Germline CDR1 is SGHRS and CDR2 is YFSETQ. Trimming shortened V by 4 bases and J by 1 base, and 9 bases separated the two germline ends. The CDR3 is made up of 14 amino acids. For the CDR3, the DNA is TGCGCCAGCAGCCCTACAGGGAGCAATCAGCCCCAGCATTTT. This codes for CASSPTGSNQPQHF.

The V and J genes are TRBV28 and TRBJ2-7; 7 bases are shared with TRBD2. Germline values: CDR1 MDHEN, CDR2 SYDVKM. V shed 6 bases and J 0 bases; nucleotides not matched to a gene: 8. The CDR3 runs to 15 residues. CDR3: CASSPSGPSSYEQYF. The CDR3 DNA reads as TGTGCCAGCAGCCCTAGCGGCCCGAGCTCCTACGAGCAGTACTTC.

Concerning this clone itself: Other nucleotide sequences in the sample specify the same CDR3. V and J are TRBV19 and TRBJ2-2; TRBD1 might be the D (5 bases). This CDR3 comprises 15 residues. Germline V gene lookup returns CDR1 LNHDA and CDR2 SQIVND (reference sequence). Trimming shortened V by 3 bases and J by 8 bases, and 16 bases separated the two germline ends. CDR3 protein: CASSISRQRTGELFF. CDR3 bases: TGTGCCAGTAGTATTTCCCGACAGAGAACTGGGGAGCTGTTTTTT.

This CDR3 reads CASETGAAGEQFF. The CDR3 DNA reads as TGTGCCAGCGAGACAGGGGCGGCGGGTGAGCAGTTCTTC. V is TRBV2 and J is TRBJ2-1; 8 bases match TRBD1. CDR3 size: 13 residues. The V segment lost 8 bases and the J segment 9 bases; nucleotides outside the gene matches: 9. Per germline, CDR1 SNHLY and CDR2 FYNNEI.

The chain is built from TRBV21-1 and TRBJ1-1. TRBV21-1 constitutes a pseudogene. This CDR3 is built from 11 residues. The CDR3 loop reads CASSPGSTAFF. Here the CDR3 DNA reads TGTGCCAGCAGCCCGGGGTCTACAGCTTTCTTT.

The rearrangement uses TRBV6-5 and TRBJ1-4; D gene ambiguous. Trimming took off 8 bases at V and 3 bases at J, with 7 bases between the two ends. Per germline, CDR1 MNHEY and CDR2 SVGAGI. The CDR3 extends over 12 amino acids. CDR3: CASARANEKLFF. The CDR3 DNA sequence: TGTGCCAGCGCCCGGGCTAATGAAAAACTGTTTTTT.

CDR3 in amino acids: CASSQDIEGGPGNEQFF. The CDR3 DNA reads as TGCGCCAGCAGCCAAGATATCGAGGGGGGGCCCGGGAATGAGCAGTTCTTC. The chain couples TRBV4-3 to TRBJ2-1; the D gene is possibly TRBD2 (7 bases). The CDR3 has 17 residues. Per germline, CDR1 LGHNA and CDR2 YSLEER. Trimming removed 0 bases from V and 7 bases from J, with 19 bases in between.

This rearrangement joins TRBV7-3 to TRBJ2-7; D gene unclear. Germline loops: CDR1 SGHTA, CDR2 FQGTGA. The CDR3 is 14 residues long. With 3 bases removed from V and 6 bases from J, the gap between germline ends came to 15 bases. The CDR3 region has the DNA TGTGCCAGCAGCTTGACTCCGATGAACGGCGAGCAGTACTTC. This gives the protein CASSLTPMNGEQYF.

V is TRBV7-9 and J is TRBJ2-7; perhaps TRBD2 as D (6 bases). Germline CDR1 SEHNR, CDR2 FQNEAQ (reference sequence). The V end was cut by 1 base, the J end by 3 bases, with 13 bases between. The CDR3 has 15 amino acids. Here the CDR3 DNA reads TGTGCCAGCAGCTTAGGGGGGGTAAGGGGCTACGAGCAGTACTTC. The encoded protein is CASSLGGVRGYEQYF. The whole variable domain, remainder taken from reference TRBV7-9 and TRBJ2-7, is DTGVSQNPRHKITKRGQNVTFRCDPISEHNRLYWYRQTLGQGPEFLTYFQNEAQLEKSRLLSDRFSAERPKGSFSTLEIQRTEQGDSAMYLCASSLGGVRGYEQYFGPGTRLTVT.

The chain carries TRBV1 and TRBJ1-1; the DNA was not compared with TRBD1, the D call given in the table. TRBV1 is reported as a pseudogene. CDR3 length: 13 amino acids. CDR3 in DNA: TGCACCAGCAGCCAGGAGGGGACAGGGCGGTCTTTCTTT. Encoded protein: CTSSQEGTGRSFF.